Below are 29 T cell receptor beta chains sequenced from a single sample in a study of early T cells in non-severe SARS-CoV-2 infection. Each CDR3 protein is one row after TCRdb ran MiXCR on the 5' RACE reads. The data show over 80,000 distinct CDR3 sequences, approximately 12% seen once. Material: whole blood, obtained at baseline. The origin of the receptors is an adult who was a healthcare worker with PCR-confirmed SARS-CoV-2 infection or an uninfected control (not recorded which).

The sample holds many counts of this clonotype. The chain has TRBV21-1 and TRBJ1-4. TRBV21-1 is termed a pseudogene. The CDR3 consists of 13 residues. The CDR3 here is CAGVWLGFEKLFF. DNA of the CDR3: TGTGCCGGAGTATGGTTGGGGTTCGAAAAACTGTTTTTT.

CDR3: CARSLGPLREGPADTQYF. The CDR3 DNA is TGTGCCAGAAGCTTGGGCCCCCTGCGGGAGGGCCCCGCAGATACGCAGTATTTT. The chain carries TRBV5-3 and TRBJ2-3, with 9 bases identical to TRBD2. TRBV5-3 is treated as an ORF (open reading frame) with a function not yet certain. The CDR3 loop spans 18 amino acids. V shed 0 bases, J shed 4 bases, and the junction held 12 bases outside the gene matches.

This clonotype has more than one count but fewer than ten. The chain combines TRBV15 with TRBJ2-3, with 9 bases aligning to TRBD1. The CDR3 covers 16 residues. Germline CDR1 reads LNHNV; CDR2 reads YYDKDF (reference sequence). Germline trimming cut 1 base from V and 3 bases from J; bases unmatched to any gene: 5. The CDR3 is CATSRGWGTGTDTQYF. In DNA form, the CDR3 reads TGTGCCACCAGCAGAGGGTGGGGGACAGGGACAGATACGCAGTATTTT.

The sample holds many counts of this clonotype. The V call is TRBV25-1, the J call TRBJ1-4; no reliable D call. CDR1 is MGHDK, CDR2 SYGVNS, per germline. V shed 6 bases and J shed 0 bases, with 8 bases lying between them. This CDR3 spans 14 amino acids. The CDR3 loop is CASSPEATNEKLFF. Here the CDR3 DNA reads TGTGCCAGCAGCCCCGAAGCAACTAATGAAAAACTGTTTTTT. Complete variable domain (other parts from reference TRBV25-1 and TRBJ1-4): EADIYQTPRYLVIGTGKKITLECSQTMGHDKMYWYQQDPGMELHLIHYSYGVNSTEKGDLSSESTVSRIRTEHFPLTLESARPSHTSQYLCASSPEATNEKLFFGSGTQLSVL.

The chain is built from TRBV12-3 or TRBV12-4 and TRBJ2-5; D call uncertain. The V and J ends lost 3 bases and 6 bases respectively, with 5 bases between them. This CDR3 is built from 11 residues. CDR3 coding DNA: TGTGCCAGCAGTTTCAGCCAGACCCAGTACTTC. Translated: CASSFSQTQYF.

The rearrangement links TRBV6-6 to TRBJ1-5, with D tentatively TRBD1 (5 bases). The CDR3 is 16 amino acids. CDR1 and CDR2 (germline): MNHNY, SVGAGI (reference sequence). Trimming shortened V by 0 bases and J by 3 bases, and 12 bases separated the two germline ends. CDR3 in DNA: TGTGCCAGCAGTTACTCGATGGGGCGGGACAATCAGCCCCAGCATTTT. It is translated as CASSYSMGRDNQPQHF.

The chain combines TRBV6-6 with TRBJ1-3, with D maybe TRBD1 (6 bases). The germline V and J ends were trimmed by 2 bases and 4 bases, with 15 bases remaining between them. Germline-derived CDR1 and CDR2 are MNHNY and SVGAGI (reference sequence). The CDR3 loop spans 16 amino acids. The CDR3 DNA reads as TGTGCCAGCAGTTACACAGGGTCCGGGGGAGGAAACACCATATATTTT. Its translation: CASSYTGSGGGNTIYF.

The chain employs TRBV10-3 and TRBJ1-1; D gene ambiguous. V shed 3 bases and J shed 0 bases, with 11 bases lying between them. This CDR3 region has 15 residues. Looked up from germline, CDR1 is ENHRY and CDR2 is SYGVKD. For the CDR3, the DNA is TGTGCCATCAGTGACAGGAAAATAATGAACACTGAAGCTTTCTTT. Its protein is CAISDRKIMNTEAFF.

V and J are TRBV20-1 and TRBJ1-3; no firm D call. With 6 bases removed from V and 0 bases from J, the gap between germline ends came to 9 bases. Per germline, CDR1 DFQATT and CDR2 SNEGSKA (reference sequence). The CDR3 has 13 amino acids. The CDR3 DNA sequence: TGCAGTGCCCCGGCGTTCTCTGGAAACACCATATATTTT. As protein: CSAPAFSGNTIYF.

This clonotype was observed a few times. V usage is TRBV2 and J usage is TRBJ1-1; no clear D. CDR1 is SNHLY, CDR2 FYNNEI, per germline. CDR3 size: 13 residues. Trimming took 8 bases from V and 3 from J, leaving 13 bases between them. The DNA for the CDR3 is TGTGCCAGCGCCGGAACCGAGGACACTGAAGCTTTCTTT. It specifies CASAGTEDTEAFF.

This clonotype was detected only a few times. This sequence joins TRBV7-3 and TRBJ2-2; TRBD1 might be the D (6 bases). The CDR3 is 15 residues long. CDR1 and CDR2 (germline): SGHTA, FQGTGA. V lost 6 bases and J 1 base, leaving 12 bases between the germline ends. Here the CDR3 reads CASSPRDMNTGELFF. The CDR3 DNA is TGTGCCAGCAGTCCTCGGGACATGAACACCGGGGAGCTGTTTTTT. The full variable domain, rest sourced from reference TRBV7-3 and TRBJ2-2, is GAGVSQTPSNKVTEKGKYVELRCDPISGHTALYWYRQSLGQGPEFLIYFQGTGAADDSGLPNDRFFAVRPEGSVSTLKIQRTERGDSAVYLCASSPRDMNTGELFFGEGSRLTVL.

J is TRBJ1-1 and V is TRBV3-1, with D hard to call. This CDR3 is built from 16 residues. Looked up from germline, CDR1 is LGHDT and CDR2 is YNNKEL (reference sequence). V lost 4 bases, J lost 0 bases, and 15 bases lay in between. In DNA form, the CDR3 reads TGTGCCAGCAGCCTTGCAGGACTGCCCATGAACACTGAAGCTTTCTTT. This encodes CASSLAGLPMNTEAFF.

The chain carries TRBV29-1 and TRBJ1-1; D may be TRBD1 (5 bases). Germline V CDR1 and CDR2: SQVTM, ANQGSEA. V lost 0 bases and J lost 3, with 14 bases in between. The CDR3 extends over 15 amino acids. Here the CDR3 DNA reads TGCAGCGTTGAAGATCTTCGCCAGGGCCACACTGAAGCTTTCTTT. It encodes CSVEDLRQGHTEAFF.

CDR3 nucleotide sequence: TGCAGTGCTAGAACCGGCTCCTATAATTCACCCCTCCACTTT. This codes for CSARTGSYNSPLHF. This rearrangement joins TRBV20-1 to TRBJ1-6; D gene unclear. Germline CDR1 DFQATT, CDR2 SNEGSKA (reference sequence). CDR3 size: 14 residues. With 2 bases removed from V and 0 bases from J, the gap between germline ends came to 5 bases.

This clonotype was seen more than once but under ten times. The genes are TRBV27 and TRBJ2-1, with a tentative D call TRBD1 (5 bases). V was cut by 5 bases and J by 4 bases, with 9 bases left in between. The germline CDR1 and CDR2 sequences are MNHEY and SMNVEV (reference sequence). The length of the CDR3 is 13 residues. The CDR3 loop reads CASSPRQYNEQFF. In DNA form, the CDR3 reads TGTGCCAGCAGTCCCCGACAGTACAATGAGCAGTTCTTC.

At least ten counts were recorded for this clonotype. The chain carries TRBV2 and TRBJ2-1; D unclear. V lost 6 bases, J lost 0 bases, and 9 bases lay in between. The CDR3 length is 14 residues. Per the germline V gene, CDR1 is SNHLY and CDR2 is FYNNEI. The CDR3 DNA is TGTGCCAGCAGAGGCACGAGCTCCTACAATGAGCAGTTCTTC. This translates into CASRGTSSYNEQFF.

The chain carries TRBV12-3 or TRBV12-4 and TRBJ1-5; perhaps TRBD1 as D (5 bases). The CDR3 sequence is 15 residues long. With 6 bases removed from V and 3 bases from J, the gap between germline ends came to 15 bases. The CDR3 protein is CASSFNGAANQPQHF. The CDR3 DNA reads TGTGCCAGCAGCTTTAACGGGGCAGCCAATCAGCCCCAGCATTTT.

This clonotype has a handful of counts. This chain joins TRBV28 and TRBJ2-7; the D gene is possibly TRBD1 (6 bases). Trimming took off 5 bases at V and 2 bases at J, with 16 bases between the two ends. In germline, CDR1 is MDHEN, CDR2 SYDVKM. This CDR3 has 15 residues. The CDR3 reads CASSILGPGAYEQYF. CDR3 in DNA: TGTGCCAGCAGTATCCTGGGCCCAGGGGCCTACGAGCAGTACTTC.

This clonotype occurred a few times. The rearrangement uses TRBV30 and TRBJ1-2; D possibly corresponds to TRBD1 (5 bases). This CDR3 comprises 11 residues. V lost 2 bases, J lost 8 bases, and 9 bases lay in between. Germline CDR1 GTSNPN, CDR2 SVGIG (reference sequence). The chain's CDR3 is CAWSSGQGYTF. CDR3 DNA sequence: TGTGCCTGGAGTAGTGGACAAGGCTACACCTTC.

This clonotype was seen more than once but under ten times. CDR3 DNA sequence: TGCAGCGTTCTCCGTAGCACAGATACGCAGTATTTT. This sequence encodes CSVLRSTDTQYF. The genes are TRBV29-1 and TRBJ2-3; no clear D gene. CDR3 length: 12 residues. The V and J ends lost 5 bases and 0 bases respectively, with 6 bases between them. Germline V gene sequence: CDR1 SQVTM, CDR2 ANQGSEA.

This clonotype was counted at least ten times. The chain's CDR3 is CASSYSLGGWNSYEQYF. The CDR3 DNA sequence: TGTGCCAGCAGTTACTCCCTAGGAGGCTGGAACTCCTACGAGCAGTACTTC. The V call is TRBV6-6, the J call TRBJ2-7, with D possibly being TRBD2 (5 bases). Per germline, CDR1 MNHNY and CDR2 SVGAGI (reference sequence). V was clipped by 0 bases and J by 0 bases, with 15 bases between them. There are 17 residues in the CDR3.

The chain uses TRBV20-1 and TRBJ2-1; no clear D. Trimming left V 6 bases short and J 2 bases short, with 8 bases between. CDR1 and CDR2 from the germline V gene are DFQATT and SNEGSKA (reference sequence). The CDR3 has 12 residues. For the CDR3, the DNA is TGCAGTGCGCCGCCCACCTACAATGAGCAGTTCTTC. Its protein is CSAPPTYNEQFF.

This clonotype showed up just once. The V and J genes are TRBV14 and TRBJ2-1; D might be TRBD2 (6 bases). Germline lookup yields CDR1 SGHDN and CDR2 FVKESK. This CDR3 is 15 amino acids long. V was pared by 4 bases and J by 8 bases, with 18 bases between. In nucleotides, the CDR3 is TGTGCCAGCAGCCTCCCCCACCGGGACTTCCATGAGCAGTTCTTC. Its translation is CASSLPHRDFHEQFF.

The chain links TRBV20-1 to TRBJ2-3, with 16 positions matching TRBD2. The germline V gene has CDR1 DFQATT and CDR2 SNEGSKA (reference sequence). The CDR3 sequence is 16 residues long. Trimming removed 5 bases from V and 5 bases from J; junction bases left unmatched: 7. DNA of the CDR3: TGCAGTGCTTCCGGGACTAGCGGGGGGGTGGTAGATACGCAGTATTTT. It is translated as CSASGTSGGVVDTQYF.

This clonotype showed up just a few times. J is TRBJ2-3 and V is TRBV7-3; 7 bases align to TRBD2. Trimming removed 1 base from V and 7 bases from J; junction bases left unmatched: 2. The CDR3 covers 13 residues. Looked up from germline, CDR1 is SGHTA and CDR2 is FQGTGA. The CDR3: CASSLREGNTQYF. CDR3 DNA sequence: TGTGCCAGCAGCTTAAGGGAGGGGAATACGCAGTATTTT.

This chain connects TRBV12-3 or TRBV12-4 to TRBJ2-3, with 9 bases lining up with TRBD2. The CDR3 totals 14 residues. The trim removed 4 bases at V and 5 bases at J, leaving 4 bases unmatched. Here the CDR3 DNA reads TGTGCCAGCAGTTATGGCGGGGGGGGAGATACGCAGTATTTT. Translated: CASSYGGGGDTQYF.

The CDR3 region has the DNA TGTGCCAGCAGTTTAAGCCCTCCGAGGATGACAGGGGCTGGAAACACCATATATTTT. As protein: CASSLSPPRMTGAGNTIYF. This chain uses TRBV27 with TRBJ1-3, with 8 positions matching TRBD1. Germline lookup yields CDR1 MNHEY and CDR2 SMNVEV (reference sequence). Germline trimming cut 2 bases from V and 2 bases from J; bases unmatched to any gene: 14. The CDR3 is made up of 19 amino acids.

This clonotype was picked up a small number of times. This chain uses TRBV28 with TRBJ1-6, with D perhaps TRBD1 (6 bases). V lost 6 bases to trimming and J lost 7 bases, with 22 bases between them. The CDR3 loop spans 17 amino acids. Germline CDR1 MDHEN, CDR2 SYDVKM. The CDR3, as DNA: TGTGCCAGCAGAAGAAGGGGGTACCCCGACCCGAATTCACCCCTCCACTTT. Protein sequence: CASRRRGYPDPNSPLHF.

The CDR3 DNA reads TGTGCCAGCAGCTTAGAGCGCAGGGCGACCGGGGAGCTGTTTTTT. Amino acid sequence: CASSLERRATGELFF. This chain connects TRBV7-2 to TRBJ2-2; possible D gene TRBD1, 5 bases. The V and J ends lost 1 base and 5 bases respectively, with 11 bases between them. There are 15 residues in the CDR3. The V gene's germline CDR1 is SGHTA and CDR2 FQGNSA.